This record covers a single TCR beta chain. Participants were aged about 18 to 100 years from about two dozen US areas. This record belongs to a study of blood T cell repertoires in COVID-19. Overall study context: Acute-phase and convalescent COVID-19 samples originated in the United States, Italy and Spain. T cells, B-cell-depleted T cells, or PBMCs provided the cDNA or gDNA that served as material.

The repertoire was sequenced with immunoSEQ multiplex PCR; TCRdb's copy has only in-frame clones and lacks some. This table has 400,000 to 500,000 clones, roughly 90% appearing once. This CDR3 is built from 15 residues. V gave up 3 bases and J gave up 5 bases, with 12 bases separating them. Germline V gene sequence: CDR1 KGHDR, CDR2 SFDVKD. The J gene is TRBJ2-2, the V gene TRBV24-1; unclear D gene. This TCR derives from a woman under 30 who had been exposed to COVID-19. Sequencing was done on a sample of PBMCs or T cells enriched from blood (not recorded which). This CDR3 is CATSDPSGGTGELFF. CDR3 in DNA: TGTGCCACCAGTGATCCGTCAGGTGGTACCGGGGAGCTGTTTTTT.